A single sample is the source of the 23 T cell receptor beta chains below, sequenced in a study of graft-versus-host responses after intestinal transplantation. Repertoires were generated with immunoSEQ multiplex PCR, while TCRdb's copy carries only in-frame clones and drops some. The table records around 37,000 clones, 83% of them present only once. The sequenced sample was PBMCs, obtained more than 950 days after transplant. The receptors stem from a human patient who received an intestinal transplant, so some T cells may come from the graft donor.

This chain links TRBV7-9 with TRBJ2-7; tentative D call: TRBD1 (6 bases). The CDR3 has 14 residues. The V end was cut by 1 base, the J end by 0 bases, with 7 bases between. CDR1 is SEHNR and CDR2 is FQNEAQ in the germline V gene (reference sequence). CDR3 coding DNA: TGTGCCAGCAGCTTAGGGACAGTCTCCTACGAGCAGTACTTC. This encodes CASSLGTVSYEQYF.

V usage is TRBV19 and J usage is TRBJ1-2, with D tentatively TRBD1 (5 bases). Trimming shortened V by 3 bases and J by 5 bases, and 16 bases separated the two germline ends. Germline V gives CDR1 LNHDA, CDR2 SQIVND (reference sequence). The CDR3 contains 15 residues. CDR3 nucleotides: TGTGCCAGTAGTATGAGGGACCGTCGGATTTATGGCTACACCTTC. It yields the protein CASSMRDRRIYGYTF.

The chain recombines TRBV2 with TRBJ2-7, with D possibly being TRBD1 (6 bases). The CDR3 contains 12 residues. With 8 bases removed from V and 5 bases from J, the gap between germline ends came to 13 bases. The germline gives CDR1 SNHLY, CDR2 FYNNEI. The CDR3 region has the DNA TGTGCCAGCTCTCCCGACAGGAACGAGCAGTACTTC. This gives the protein CASSPDRNEQYF.

This clone was seen once. J is TRBJ2-1 and V is TRBV28; the D gene is possibly TRBD1 (5 bases). The germline V gene encodes CDR1 MDHEN and CDR2 SYDVKM. The V end lost 11 bases, the J end lost 4 bases, and 21 bases lay between the germline ends. The length of the CDR3 is 15 residues. The CDR3 region is CASTRWQGFYNEQFF. The CDR3 DNA reads TGTGCCTCCACGCGTTGGCAGGGATTTTACAATGAGCAGTTCTTC.

The chain carries TRBV28 and TRBJ1-6; TRBD1 is a possible D gene (6 bases). The CDR3 sequence is 13 residues long. Germline CDR1 and CDR2: MDHEN and SYDVKM. V lost 6 bases and J 10 bases, leaving 13 bases between the germline ends. In DNA, the CDR3 is TGTGCCAGCAGACAGGGTAGCAGCTCACCCCTCCACTTT. The encoded protein is CASRQGSSSPLHF.

The chain carries TRBV5-1 and TRBJ2-5, with 9 bases aligning to TRBD2. The trim removed 4 bases at V and 7 bases at J, leaving 11 bases unmatched. This CDR3 has 15 amino acids. Germline assignment: CDR1 SGHRS and CDR2 YFSETQ. The CDR3 coding sequence is TGCGCCAGCAGCATAGCGGGGGAGTTCAAAGGGACCCAGTACTTC. It specifies CASSIAGEFKGTQYF.

About this clone itself: This specimen includes other DNA sequences encoding the same CDR3. The chain is built from TRBV2 and TRBJ1-2; D is undetermined. Germline loops: CDR1 SNHLY, CDR2 FYNNEI. The ends were cut back, 9 bases at V and 2 bases at J, with 13 bases in the middle. The CDR3 length is 13 residues. CDR3 sequence reads: CASRLDENYGYTF. The CDR3 coding sequence is TGTGCCAGTAGACTGGACGAAAACTATGGCTACACCTTC.

This clone was seen a single time. V usage is TRBV28 and J usage is TRBJ1-3; D is undetermined. Germline V gene data show CDR1 as MDHEN and CDR2 as SYDVKM. With 2 bases removed from V and 0 bases from J, the gap between germline ends came to 14 bases. This CDR3 comprises 17 residues. The CDR3 nucleotides read TGTGCCAGCAGTTTAAGTGGCCCAAGTTTCTCTGGAAACACCATATATTTT. The encoded protein is CASSLSGPSFSGNTIYF.

This chain uses TRBV15 with TRBJ2-7; 10 bases agree with TRBD2. Unmatched junction bases numbered 6, after V lost 6 bases and J lost 4 bases. Germline assignment: CDR1 LNHNV and CDR2 YYDKDF (reference sequence). The CDR3 runs 14 residues. The CDR3 sequence: CATSSGGTSYEQYF. The CDR3 DNA reads as TGTGCCACCAGTAGCGGGGGGACGTCTTACGAGCAGTACTTC.

This chain uses TRBV9 with TRBJ2-1, with 8 bases fitting TRBD2. CDR1 is SGDLS, CDR2 YYNGEE, per germline. This CDR3 contains 15 residues. Trimming took 0 bases from V and 5 from J; bases not matched to a gene: 4. CDR3 nucleotide sequence: TGTGCCAGCAGCGTAGGCGGGAGGTCCAACAATGAGCAGTTCTTC. Its translation is CASSVGGRSNNEQFF.

The chain links TRBV5-1 to TRBJ2-5; TRBD2 is a possible D gene (6 bases). The V and J ends lost 4 bases and 2 bases respectively, with 12 bases between them. The CDR3 length is 14 residues. The germline CDR1 and CDR2 sequences are SGHRS and YFSETQ. Here the CDR3 DNA reads TGCGCCAGCAGCCTGGTGGGGGGACAAGAGACCCAGTACTTC. This encodes CASSLVGGQETQYF.

CDR3 nucleotide sequence: TGTGCCAGCAGCCCCCTAGGGGGAAGGGACGAGCAGTACTTC. Translating gives CASSPLGGRDEQYF. The gene calls are TRBV7-6 and TRBJ2-7, with D maybe TRBD1 (6 bases). Germline CDR1 SGHVS, CDR2 FNYEAQ. There are 14 residues in the CDR3. V was trimmed by 5 bases and J by 5 bases, leaving 16 bases between them.

CDR3 nucleotide sequence: TGTGCCAGTAGTATCGACGGGAGCCGGATCGGGGAGCTGTTTTTT. Its protein product is CASSIDGSRIGELFF. The V call is TRBV19, the J call TRBJ2-2; D may be TRBD2 (6 bases). The CDR3 loop spans 15 amino acids. Germline CDR1 and CDR2: LNHDA and SQIVND (reference sequence). Trimming shortened V by 3 bases and J by 7 bases, and 15 bases separated the two germline ends.

In the case of this clone: The sample holds other DNA sequences that translate to the same CDR3. The chain employs TRBV9 and TRBJ2-1; tentatively, D is TRBD1 (6 bases). Looked up from germline, CDR1 is SGDLS and CDR2 is YYNGEE. Trimming pared 2 bases from V and 10 bases from J, leaving 22 bases between. This CDR3 contains 16 residues. CDR3: CASSVGAGALAREQFF. The DNA of the CDR3 is TGTGCCAGCAGCGTGGGGGCGGGCGCCCTTGCTAGAGAGCAGTTCTTC.

This clone has only one observation. The chain uses TRBV11-2 and TRBJ1-5; maybe TRBD1 (6 bases). The CDR3 spans 14 residues. The germline V and J ends were trimmed by 9 bases and 6 bases, with 18 bases remaining between them. CDR1 is SGHAT, CDR2 FQNNGV, per germline. CDR3 nucleotides: TGTGCCAGTAGGGGTACGGGGGCGGGTCAGCCCCAGCATTTT. Translated, it gives CASRGTGAGQPQHF.

The chain employs TRBV21-1 and TRBJ2-6. TRBV21-1 is labeled a pseudogene. This CDR3 comprises 18 residues. The CDR3 DNA is TGTGCCAGCAGCACTCGGGGGCCAAACCATTCTGGGGCCAACGTCCTGACTTTC. Translated: CASSTRGPNHSGANVLTF.

The V call is TRBV10-1, the J call TRBJ1-1; 10 nucleotides agree with TRBD1. This CDR3 comprises 20 residues. The junction had 20 bases not matched to a gene; V was cut back by 7 bases and J by 0 bases. CDR1 and CDR2 (germline): WNHNN, SYGVQD (reference sequence). CDR3 bases: TGCGCCAGCACCCAACCCATCGGGACAGGGGAGCCACACATGAACACTGAAGCTTTCTTT. Amino acids: CASTQPIGTGEPHMNTEAFF.

CDR3 in amino acids: CASSEREQCYEQYF. The CDR3 region has the DNA TGTGCCAGCAGTGAACGGGAGCAGTGCTACGAGCAGTACTTC. V gene TRBV6-4 combines with J gene TRBJ2-7, with D perhaps matching TRBD2 (6 bases). Trimming took off 3 bases at V and 3 bases at J, with 12 bases between the two ends. The CDR3 covers 14 residues. The germline V gene has CDR1 MRHNA and CDR2 SNTAGT.

V gene TRBV29-1 combines with J gene TRBJ2-7; TRBD1 matches at 10 bases. From germline, CDR1 is SQVTM and CDR2 ANQGSEA. This CDR3 is built from 15 residues. The V and J ends lost 3 bases and 7 bases, in that order; junction bases with no gene match: 12. CDR3 sequence reads: CSVEIRDRGLTEQYF. Written as DNA, the CDR3 is TGCAGCGTTGAGATACGCGACAGGGGGCTGACGGAGCAGTACTTC.

V gene TRBV6-4 combines with J gene TRBJ2-3; 7 nucleotides agree with TRBD1. This CDR3 has 15 residues. Unmatched junction bases numbered 6, after V lost 2 bases and J lost 4 bases. CDR1 is MRHNA and CDR2 is SNTAGT in the germline V gene. The CDR3 region has the DNA TGTGCCAGCAGTGACGGGCCAACAGGGGCAGATACGCAGTATTTT. This gives the protein CASSDGPTGADTQYF.

The chain links TRBV19 to TRBJ2-5; TRBD2 agrees at 9 bases. This CDR3 has 17 residues. J lost 2 bases, V lost 5 bases, and 12 bases had no gene match. Per the germline V gene, CDR1 is LNHDA and CDR2 is SQIVND (reference sequence). DNA of the CDR3: TGTGCCAGTAGTCCCACAGCGGGGGGTGAGGGACAAGAGACCCAGTACTTC. It is translated as CASSPTAGGEGQETQYF. Full variable domain (rest looked up from reference TRBV19 and TRBJ2-5): DGGITQSPKYLFRKEGQNVTLSCEQNLNHDAMYWYRQDPGQGLRLIYYSQIVNDFQKGDIAEGYSVSREKKESFPLTVTSAQKNPTAFYLCASSPTAGGEGQETQYFGPGTRLLVL.

As to this clone: At one of its ends the junction is not consistent with the germline gene, which may arise from a read error. The CDR3 bases are TGTGTCAGCAGTTACTTCCGGGACAGGGGCTCCTACGAGCAGTACTTC. It is translated as CVSSYFRDRGSYEQYF. This sequence joins TRBV6-6 and TRBJ2-7; 10 nucleotides match TRBD1. Germline loops: CDR1 MNHNY, CDR2 SVGAGI (reference sequence). The CDR3 contains 16 residues.

J is TRBJ2-7 and V is TRBV14; D gene uncertain. Germline CDR1 reads SGHDN; CDR2 reads FVKESK. The CDR3 sequence is 12 residues long. V was trimmed by 2 bases and J by 7 bases, leaving 9 bases between them. The CDR3 loop is CASSQSLGEQYF. Written as DNA, the CDR3 is TGTGCCAGCAGCCAATCATTGGGGGAGCAGTACTTC.